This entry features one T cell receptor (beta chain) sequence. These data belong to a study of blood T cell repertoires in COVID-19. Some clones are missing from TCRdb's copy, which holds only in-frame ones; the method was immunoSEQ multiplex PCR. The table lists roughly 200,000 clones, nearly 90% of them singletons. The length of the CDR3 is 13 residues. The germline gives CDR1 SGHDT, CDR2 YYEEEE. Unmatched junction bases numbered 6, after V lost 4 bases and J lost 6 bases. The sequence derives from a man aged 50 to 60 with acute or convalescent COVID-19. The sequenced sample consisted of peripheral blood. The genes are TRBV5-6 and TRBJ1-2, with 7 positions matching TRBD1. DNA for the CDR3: TGTGCCAGCAGCCAAGACAGGGTCCATGGCTACACCTTC. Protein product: CASSQDRVHGYTF.